A selection of T cell receptor beta chains follows, all from one sample in a study of T-cell reconstitution after alpha-beta-depleted transplantation in children. Via MiXCR, TCRdb re-called the PCR reads, giving one row per CDR3 protein. The sample has 300,000 or so distinct CDR3 sequences, nearly 10% seen once; the top ten hold roughly 9.1%. The sequences come from PBMCs from the stem cell graft donor, collected from the stem cell graft. The receptors derive from a human donor who donated a stem cell graft to a child with SCID. CDR3s include the opening cysteine and the closing phenylalanine or tryptophan. The D gene is left open where the match is weak. Clone size is stated in some rows and not others, as once, few, many or a class when expanded.

size	D	V	J	DNA	CDR3
many	.	TRBV14	TRBJ2-3	TGTGCCAGCAGCCACACAGATACGCAGTATTTT	CASSHTDTQYF
.	TRBD2	TRBV28	TRBJ2-1	TGTGCCAGCAGTTCCTGGACTAGCGGGGGGGCAAATGAGCAGTTCTTC	CASSSWTSGGANEQFF
.	TRBD1	TRBV12-3/TRBV12-4	TRBJ1-2	TGTGCCAGCAGTCAAGGGGGGACAGGGGTAGATGGCTACACCTTC	CASSQGGTGVDGYTF
many	.	TRBV11-2	TRBJ2-2	TGTGCCAGCAGCCCCTGGGGCGGGGAGCTGTTTTTT	CASSPWGGELFF
many	TRBD1	TRBV5-5	TRBJ1-1	TGTGCCAGCAGCAAGGACAGGGGGCGGACTGAAGCTTTCTTT	CASSKDRGRTEAFF
few	.	TRBV25-1	TRBJ1-5	TGTGCCAGCAGCGTTGCAGCGTGGGTAAGGGGTATCTATAGCAATCAGCCCCAGCATTTT	CASSVAAWVRGIYSNQPQHF
few	.	TRBV5-1	TRBJ2-5	TGCGCCAGCAGCGAGGGGGTAAGCGGCCAAGAGACCCAGTACTTC	CASSEGVSGQETQYF
.	.	TRBV29-1	TRBJ1-2	TGCAGCGTTGAATTAACTGCCAGGGGATTGTATGGCTACACCTTC	CSVELTARGLYGYTF
.	.	TRBV7-2	TRBJ2-5	TGTGCCAGCAGCGAATCCGGGACCGGGGTGAGGGGGACCCAGTACTTC	CASSESGTGVRGTQYF
.	.	TRBV4-1	TRBJ2-7	TGCGCCAGCAGCCAAGAGGGGTCAGACTCCTACGAGCAGTACTTC	CASSQEGSDSYEQYF
.	TRBD1	TRBV5-8	TRBJ1-1	TGTGCCAGCAGCTTGCAGGGGGCGCGCACTGAAGCTTTCTTT	CASSLQGARTEAFF
many	.	TRBV12-3/TRBV12-4	TRBJ2-4	TGTGCCAGCAGTTTATTCGGAGTAGCCAAAAACATTCAGTACTTC	CASSLFGVAKNIQYF
few	TRBD1	TRBV12-3/TRBV12-4	TRBJ2-1	TGTGCCAGCAGGCAACTACCGGGACAGGGGGAAAATGAGCAGTTCTTC	CASRQLPGQGENEQFF
.	TRBD1	TRBV5-1	TRBJ2-3	TGCGCCAGCAGAGGTGGGCAGGGGGCAGATACGCAGTATTTT	CASRGGQGADTQYF
.	.	TRBV12-3/TRBV12-4	TRBJ2-1	TGTGCCAGCAGTTTTCGGCGGACATCCTACAATGAGCAGTTCTTC	CASSFRRTSYNEQFF
many	TRBD1	TRBV4-1	TRBJ1-6	TGCGCCAGCAGTCGAGGACAGGGGGATAGGAATTCACCCCTCCACTTT	CASSRGQGDRNSPLHF
few	TRBD1	TRBV3-1	TRBJ2-7	TGTGCCAGCAGCCAAGTCTGGGGACAGGGATACGAGCAGTACTTC	CASSQVWGQGYEQYF
once	TRBD2	TRBV5-1	TRBJ2-3	TGCGCCAGCAGTGGGACTAGCGGGGCTCGGGGAGATACGCAGTATTTT	CASSGTSGARGDTQYF
.	.	TRBV12-3/TRBV12-4	TRBJ2-7	TGTGCCAGCAGTTCAGAAAGGGGCTCCTACGAGCAGTACTTC	CASSSERGSYEQYF
few	.	TRBV15	TRBJ2-4	TGTGCCACCAGCAGAGATCCGGCAGTAAACATTCAGTACTTC	CATSRDPAVNIQYF
few	TRBD1	TRBV12-3/TRBV12-4	TRBJ1-5	TGTGCCAGCAGTAAAGGGGACAGCTCCACAAGAGCCCAGCATTTT	CASSKGDSSTRAQHF
many	.	TRBV9	TRBJ1-1	TGTGCCAGCAATAACTCACCGAACACTGAAGCTTTCTTT	CASNNSPNTEAFF
few	TRBD2	TRBV7-2	TRBJ2-5	TGTGCCAGCAGCTTAGGACGACTAGCGAAAGAGACCCAGTACTTC	CASSLGRLAKETQYF
.	.	TRBV5-6	TRBJ2-2	TGTGCCAGCAGCAACGACAGGAGCACCGGGGAGCTGTTTTTT	CASSNDRSTGELFF
.	TRBD1	TRBV5-3	TRBJ2-3	TGTGCCAGGGGCCCCTGGGACAGTTCTAGCACAGATACGCAGTATTTT	CARGPWDSSSTDTQYF
few	.	TRBV27	TRBJ2-2	TGTGCCAGCAGTTTATTTTCCGTGCCGTCCGGGGAGCTGTTTTTT	CASSLFSVPSGELFF
.	.	TRBV12-3/TRBV12-4	TRBJ2-5	TGTGCCAGCAGTTTACTAGGGGCGGAGGCGGAGACCCAGTACTTC	CASSLLGAEAETQYF
few	.	TRBV20-1	TRBJ2-1	TGCAGTGCTAGAGATCTAGAGAGCTCCTACAATGAGCAGTTCTTC	CSARDLESSYNEQFF
many	TRBD2	TRBV7-9	TRBJ2-1	TGTGCCAGTACTTTGGCGGGGGGCCGCAATGAGCAGTTCTTC	CASTLAGGRNEQFF
many	TRBD2	TRBV5-1	TRBJ2-3	TGCGCCAGCAGCATACTAGCGGGGGCCGCAGATACGCAGTATTTT	CASSILAGAADTQYF
many	.	TRBV3-1	TRBJ1-1	TGTGCCAGCAGCCAAGTCGTAGTGGGTTCTGAAGCTTTCTTT	CASSQVVVGSEAFF
.	TRBD2	TRBV19	TRBJ2-2	TGTGCCACCCGCGGGGGGGCCACCACCGGGGAGCTGTTTTTT	CATRGGATTGELFF
.	TRBD2	TRBV10-1	TRBJ2-7	TGCGCCAGCAGTAGGACTAGCTTTCCCCACGAGCAGTACTTC	CASSRTSFPHEQYF
.	.	TRBV18	TRBJ1-1	TGTGCCAGCTCACCAGAGGCCGTGAACACTGAAGCTTTCTTT	CASSPEAVNTEAFF
few	.	TRBV5-1	TRBJ2-4	TGCGCCAGCAGCTACCGGGCCCCTCGGGACATTCAGTACTTC	CASSYRAPRDIQYF
.	TRBD2	TRBV29-1	TRBJ2-1	TGCAGCGCTAGGACTAGCGGCAATGAGCAGTTCTTC	CSARTSGNEQFF